These 20 T cell receptor beta chains share one sample of origin, sequenced in a study of cytomegalovirus exposure and HLA in healthy donors (dated by TCRdb to 2016 to 2017). Library preparation employed the immunoSEQ multiplex PCR assay. TCRdb's version of the immuneACCESS table is confined to in-frame rearrangements and falls short of the full clone set. An unresolved V gene accounts for under half of the shortfall where checked; the remainder is of unknown origin. The sample yields approximately 160,000 clones; 85% to 90% were counted once. Jointly, the top ten make up 4.2% of the sample. The sequenced material came from PBMCs. The origin of the receptors is a young man in good health and CMV-seropositive.

This rearrangement joins TRBV2 to TRBJ2-5, with D unclear. Trimming removed 6 bases at V and 2 bases at J, with 4 bases between. Germline V gives CDR1 SNHLY, CDR2 FYNNEI. The CDR3 consists of 11 residues. CDR3 region: CASSVQETQYF. The CDR3 DNA sequence: TGTGCCAGCAGCGTTCAAGAGACCCAGTACTTC.

The gene calls are TRBV28 and TRBJ1-5, with TRBD1 matching over 10 bases. Trimming at V came to 6 bases and at J to 5 bases, leaving 4 bases not matched to a gene. Germline V gene data show CDR1 as MDHEN and CDR2 as SYDVKM. This CDR3 has 14 amino acids. The DNA for the CDR3 is TGTGCCAGCAGCGACAGGGGGCTTTATCAGCCCCAGCATTTT. This sequence encodes CASSDRGLYQPQHF.

This clone was observed once. V gene TRBV6-1 combines with J gene TRBJ2-7; TRBD2 aligns across 7 bases. From germline, CDR1 is MNHNS and CDR2 SASEGT. Germline trimming cut 6 bases from V and 7 bases from J; bases unmatched to any gene: 15. This CDR3 has 15 amino acids. The CDR3 sequence: CASSNSGTTHKEQYF. CDR3 sequence (DNA): TGTGCCAGCAGCAACTCCGGGACTACCCATAAGGAGCAGTACTTC.

This rearrangement joins TRBV5-1 to TRBJ2-3, with 12 bases matching TRBD2. J gave up 0 bases and V 3 bases, and 5 bases lay outside the gene matches. This CDR3 region has 17 residues. Germline V CDR1 and CDR2: SGHRS, YFSETQ. CDR3 sequence reads: CASSSGLAGPSTDTQYF. The CDR3 bases are TGCGCCAGCAGCTCGGGACTAGCGGGCCCTAGCACAGATACGCAGTATTTT. The entire variable domain, with the rest obtained from reference TRBV5-1 and TRBJ2-3, is as follows: KAGVTQTPRYLIKTRGQQVTLSCSPISGHRSVSWYQQTPGQGLQFLFEYFSETQRNKGNFPGRFSGRQFSNSRSEMNVSTLELGDSALYLCASSSGLAGPSTDTQYFGPGTRLTVL.

The CDR3 bases are TGTGCCTGGAGTACCGGGACTAGTGGCACAGATACGCAGTATTTT. Translation: CAWSTGTSGTDTQYF. The chain joins TRBV30 to TRBJ2-3, with TRBD2 matching 8 bases. Looked up from germline, CDR1 is GTSNPN and CDR2 is SVGIG (reference sequence). The CDR3 covers 15 residues. Unmatched junction bases numbered 5, after V lost 2 bases and J lost 1 base.

With regard to this clone: This same CDR3 is encoded by further DNA sequences in the sample. V usage is TRBV27 and J usage is TRBJ2-1; tentatively, D is TRBD2 (5 bases). Deletions cut 0 bases from V and 7 bases from J, with 7 bases between. The length of the CDR3 is 13 residues. Germline CDR1 is MNHEY and CDR2 is SMNVEV (reference sequence). CDR3 nucleotide sequence: TGTGCCAGCAGTTTATCCGGCGGGAATGAGCAGTTCTTC. It specifies CASSLSGGNEQFF.

The J gene is TRBJ1-2, the V gene TRBV4-1, with 10 bases aligning to TRBD1. CDR3 size: 16 residues. Germline values: CDR1 MGHRA, CDR2 YSYEKL. With 1 base clipped from V and 4 bases from J, the junction kept 6 bases outside the gene matches. The CDR3 here is CASSQGARDRGYGYTF. The CDR3 region has the DNA TGCGCCAGCAGCCAAGGGGCTAGGGACAGGGGCTATGGCTACACCTTC.

The V gene is TRBV7-8, the J gene TRBJ2-1; D possibly corresponds to TRBD2 (5 bases). The V and J ends lost 1 base and 16 bases respectively, with 20 bases between them. Germline V lookup: CDR1 SGHVS, CDR2 FQNEAQ. The CDR3 contains 14 residues. The CDR3 DNA is TGTGCCAGCAGCTTAGGGGTGGGTACGGGGTATCAATTCTTC. Protein: CASSLGVGTGYQFF.

The chain uses TRBV28 and TRBJ2-7, with D possibly TRBD2 on 5 matching bases. Trimming cost V 3 bases and J 1 base, with 7 bases left between them. CDR3 length: 13 amino acids. The germline V gene encodes CDR1 MDHEN and CDR2 SYDVKM. CDR3 in amino acids: CASSLRESYEQYF. Here the CDR3 DNA reads TGTGCCAGCAGTTTGAGGGAATCCTACGAGCAGTACTTC.

The CDR3 DNA sequence: TGCGCCAGCAGCTTGGCCGGGACAGGGTCCTACAATGAGCAGTTCTTC. It specifies CASSLAGTGSYNEQFF. The chain carries TRBV5-1 and TRBJ2-1; 9 positions match TRBD1. The V gene's germline CDR1 is SGHRS and CDR2 YFSETQ. The V gene end was trimmed by 0 bases and the J gene end by 1 base; junction bases not matched to a gene: 2. The CDR3 totals 16 residues.

This clone has only a few counts. The J gene is TRBJ2-7, the V gene TRBV2; 10 bases are a match to TRBD2. Germline V gives CDR1 SNHLY, CDR2 FYNNEI. V lost 4 bases to trimming and J lost 5 bases; unmatched junction nucleotides: 8. The CDR3 runs to 15 residues. CDR3 in DNA: TGTGCCAGCAGTGCTAGGCTAGCGGGAGCCCACGAGCAGTACTTC. The encoded protein is CASSARLAGAHEQYF.

The genes are TRBV7-2 and TRBJ1-2, with a possible D match to TRBD1 (6 bases). The CDR3 runs to 15 residues. V was trimmed by 5 bases and J by 3 bases, leaving 16 bases between them. Looked up from germline, CDR1 is SGHTA and CDR2 is FQGNSA. The CDR3 sequence is CASSPNGRGDYGYTF. The CDR3 region has the DNA TGTGCCAGCAGCCCCAATGGGAGGGGGGACTATGGCTACACCTTC.

The J gene is TRBJ2-7, the V gene TRBV5-1; D is unclear. Trimming stripped 5 bases from V and 0 bases from J, with 3 bases between. Germline CDR1 SGHRS, CDR2 YFSETQ. CDR3 length: 11 amino acids. CDR3 region: CASRASYEQYF. The DNA of the CDR3 is TGCGCCAGCAGGGCCTCCTACGAGCAGTACTTC.

The rearrangement links TRBV29-1 to TRBJ2-1; 8 positions agree with TRBD2. J lost 6 bases, V lost 7 bases, and 23 bases had no gene match. The CDR3 sequence is 18 residues long. Germline CDR1 reads SQVTM; CDR2 reads ANQGSEA. In nucleotides, the CDR3 is TGCAGCGGGAGGGGCCCGGGAGGGCCTATCTTGTCGGGCAATGAGCAGTTCTTC. This encodes CSGRGPGGPILSGNEQFF.

This chain uses TRBV9 with TRBJ2-2; 10 bases line up with TRBD1. With 4 bases clipped from V and 0 bases from J, the junction kept 12 bases outside the gene matches. This CDR3 region has 19 residues. CDR1 is SGDLS, CDR2 YYNGEE, per germline. CDR3 coding DNA: TGTGCCAGCAGCTCCCGTGGGGACAGGGGTTCTGCGAACACCGGGGAGCTGTTTTTT. It yields the protein CASSSRGDRGSANTGELFF.

The chain employs TRBV5-1 and TRBJ2-1, with D perhaps matching TRBD1 (5 bases). The CDR3 extends over 16 amino acids. The V end lost 0 bases, the J end lost 6 bases, and 16 bases lay between the germline ends. Looked up from germline, CDR1 is SGHRS and CDR2 is YFSETQ. The CDR3: CASSLEWTTPPNEQFF. In DNA form, the CDR3 reads TGCGCCAGCAGCTTGGAGTGGACAACCCCACCCAATGAGCAGTTCTTC.

This clone was detected once. V usage is TRBV6-6 and J usage is TRBJ2-7; 8 positions match TRBD1. This CDR3 is built from 15 residues. The V segment lost 5 bases and the J segment 2 bases; nucleotides outside the gene matches: 8. Germline lookup yields CDR1 MNHNY and CDR2 SVGAGI (reference sequence). The CDR3 DNA sequence: TGTGCCAGCAGTACCTCGACAGGGGCCGCCTACGAGCAGTACTTC. It encodes CASSTSTGAAYEQYF.

The chain links TRBV27 to TRBJ2-1; 9 bases match TRBD1. With 5 bases clipped from V and 5 bases from J, the junction kept 13 bases outside the gene matches. The CDR3 is made up of 17 amino acids. CDR1 MNHEY and CDR2 SMNVEV come from the germline V gene (reference sequence). CDR3 DNA: TGTGCCAGCAGTCCCCGGTCCGGGACAGGGATAAACAATGAGCAGTTCTTC. It translates to CASSPRSGTGINNEQFF.

In nucleotides, the CDR3 is TGTGCCAGCAGAACAGGGGGGGGGTCCGGGGAGCTGTTTTTT. It specifies CASRTGGGSGELFF. The chain joins TRBV28 to TRBJ2-2; D is perhaps TRBD1 (8 bases). V dropped 6 bases and J dropped 6 bases, with 14 bases sitting between them. Germline loops: CDR1 MDHEN, CDR2 SYDVKM. The CDR3 is 14 residues long. The full variable domain, rest sourced from reference TRBV28 and TRBJ2-2, is DVKVTQSSRYLVKRTGEKVFLECVQDMDHENMFWYRQDPGLGLRLIYFSYDVKMKEKGDIPEGYSVSREKKERFSLILESASTNQTSMYLCASRTGGGSGELFFGEGSRLTVL.

This chain links TRBV2 with TRBJ2-2; 7 bases map to TRBD2. Unmatched junction bases numbered 3, after V lost 3 bases and J lost 5 bases. Per the germline V gene, CDR1 is SNHLY and CDR2 is FYNNEI. The CDR3 extends over 14 amino acids. The CDR3 DNA sequence: TGTGCCAGCAGTGACTGGGGGGGGACCGGGGAGCTGTTTTTT. Translation: CASSDWGGTGELFF.